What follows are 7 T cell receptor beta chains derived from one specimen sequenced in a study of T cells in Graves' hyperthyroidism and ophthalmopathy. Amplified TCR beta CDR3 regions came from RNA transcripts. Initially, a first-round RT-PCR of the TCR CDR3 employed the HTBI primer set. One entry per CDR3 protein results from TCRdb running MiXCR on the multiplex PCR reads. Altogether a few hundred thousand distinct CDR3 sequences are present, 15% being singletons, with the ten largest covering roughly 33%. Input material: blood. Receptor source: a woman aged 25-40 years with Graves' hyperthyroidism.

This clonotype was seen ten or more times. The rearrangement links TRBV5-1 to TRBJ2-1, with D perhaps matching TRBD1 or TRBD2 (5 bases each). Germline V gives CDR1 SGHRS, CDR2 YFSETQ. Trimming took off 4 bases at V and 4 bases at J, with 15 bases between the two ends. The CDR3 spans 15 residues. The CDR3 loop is CASSEGRISYNEQFF. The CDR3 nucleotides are TGCGCCAGCAGCGAGGGACGGATTTCTTACAATGAGCAGTTCTTC. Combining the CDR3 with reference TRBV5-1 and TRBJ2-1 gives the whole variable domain KAGVTQTPRYLIKTRGQQVTLSCSPISGHRSVSWYQQTPGQGLQFLFEYFSETQRNKGNFPGRFSGRQFSNSRSEMNVSTLELGDSALYLCASSEGRISYNEQFFGPGTRLTVL.

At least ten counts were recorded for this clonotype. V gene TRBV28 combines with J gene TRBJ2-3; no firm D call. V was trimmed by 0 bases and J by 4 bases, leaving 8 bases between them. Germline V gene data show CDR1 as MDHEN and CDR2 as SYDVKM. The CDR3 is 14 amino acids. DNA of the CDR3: TGTGCCAGCAGTTTATGGGCTGGGCCAGATACGCAGTATTTT. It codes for CASSLWAGPDTQYF.

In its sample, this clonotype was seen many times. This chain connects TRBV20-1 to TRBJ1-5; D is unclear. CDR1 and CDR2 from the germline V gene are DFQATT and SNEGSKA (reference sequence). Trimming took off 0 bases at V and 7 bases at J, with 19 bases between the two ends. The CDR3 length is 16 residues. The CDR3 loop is CSAREVDGRVGQPQHF. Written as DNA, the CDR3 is TGCAGTGCTAGAGAGGTCGATGGGAGGGTGGGGCAGCCCCAGCATTTT.

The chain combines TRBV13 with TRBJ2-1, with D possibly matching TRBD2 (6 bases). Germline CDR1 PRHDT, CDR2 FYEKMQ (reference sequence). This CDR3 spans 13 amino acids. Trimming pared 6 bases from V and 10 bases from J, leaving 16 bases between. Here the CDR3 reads CASRVRGRNEQFF. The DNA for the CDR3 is TGTGCCAGCAGGGTCCGGGGGAGAAACGAGCAGTTCTTC.

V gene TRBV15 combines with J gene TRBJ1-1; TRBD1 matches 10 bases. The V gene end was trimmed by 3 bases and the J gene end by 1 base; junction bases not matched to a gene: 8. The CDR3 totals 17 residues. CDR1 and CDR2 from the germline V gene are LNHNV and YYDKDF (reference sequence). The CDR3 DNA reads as TGTGCCACCAGCAGCTACGGGACAGGGGCCTCGAACACTGAAGCTTTCTTT. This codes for CATSSYGTGASNTEAFF. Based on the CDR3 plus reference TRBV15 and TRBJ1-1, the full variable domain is DAMVIQNPRYQVTQFGKPVTLSCSQTLNHNVMYWYQQKSSQAPKLLFHYYDKDFNNEADTPDNFQSRRPNTSFCFLDIRSPGLGDTAMYLCATSSYGTGASNTEAFFGQGTRLTVV.

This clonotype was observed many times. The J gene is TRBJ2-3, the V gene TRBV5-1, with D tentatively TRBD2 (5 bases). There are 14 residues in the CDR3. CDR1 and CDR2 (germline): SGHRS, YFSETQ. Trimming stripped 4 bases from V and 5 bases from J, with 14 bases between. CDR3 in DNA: TGCGCCAGCAGCGCGAATCCCGGGATAGATACGCAGTATTTT. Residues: CASSANPGIDTQYF.

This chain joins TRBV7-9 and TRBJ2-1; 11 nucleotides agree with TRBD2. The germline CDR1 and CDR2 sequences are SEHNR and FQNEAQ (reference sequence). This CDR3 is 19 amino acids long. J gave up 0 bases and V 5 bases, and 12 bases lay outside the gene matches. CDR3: CASSITGTSGGTSYNEQFF. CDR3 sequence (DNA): TGTGCCAGCAGCATCACCGGGACTAGCGGAGGAACCTCCTACAATGAGCAGTTCTTC.